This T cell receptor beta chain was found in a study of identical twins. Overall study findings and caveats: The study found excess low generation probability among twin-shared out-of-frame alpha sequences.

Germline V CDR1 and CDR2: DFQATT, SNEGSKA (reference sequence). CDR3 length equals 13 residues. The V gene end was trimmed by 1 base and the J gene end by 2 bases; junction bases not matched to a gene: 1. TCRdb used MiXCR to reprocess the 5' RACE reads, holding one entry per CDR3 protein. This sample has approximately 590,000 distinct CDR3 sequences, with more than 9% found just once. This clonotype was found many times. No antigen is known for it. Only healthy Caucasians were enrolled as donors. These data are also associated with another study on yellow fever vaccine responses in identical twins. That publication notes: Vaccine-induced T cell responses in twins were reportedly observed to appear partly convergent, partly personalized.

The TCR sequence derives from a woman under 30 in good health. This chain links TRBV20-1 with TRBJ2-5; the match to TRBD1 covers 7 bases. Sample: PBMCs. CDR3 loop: CSARGDRQETQYF. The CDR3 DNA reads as TGCAGTGCTAGAGGGGACAGACAAGAGACCCAGTACTTC.